This T cell receptor beta chain was sequenced during a study of vaccination and CD4 T cells after COVID-19. Study in general: Convalescent patients were SARS-CoV-2 positive by nasal swab PCR; nine mild, one severe. Median time from second vaccine dose to sampling was about 77 days (14 to 241). Everyone enrolled got two doses of BNT162b2 or mRNA-1273 vaccine. Study results and limitations: Median reactive clonotypes, those recognizing SARS-CoV-2, rose from 21 to 38, not significantly.

CDR1 and CDR2 (germline): SGHTA, FQGNSA. Deletions cut 5 bases from V and 4 bases from J, with 15 bases between. This CDR3 has 15 residues. Concerning this clonotype itself: What it binds is not known.

TCRdb passed the PCR reads through MiXCR, listing each CDR3 protein once. The sample records some 33,000 distinct CDR3 sequences, about 35% being singletons. Time point given: late sampling 161 to 241 days after vaccination in a few convalescent patients. This sample comprised CD4+ T cells from blood, obtained about 7 months after SARS-CoV-2 vaccination. V gene TRBV7-2 combines with J gene TRBJ2-1; D not resolved. The source is a human donor who had recovered from COVID-19. Written as DNA, the CDR3 is TGTGCCAGCAGCCGACCCGTGGCTCCTTACAATGAGCAGTTCTTC. Its protein product is CASSRPVAPYNEQFF. The full variable domain, completed using reference TRBV7-2 and TRBJ2-1, is GAGVSQSPSNKVTEKGKDVELRCDPISGHTALYWYRQSLGQGLEFLIYFQGNSAPDKSGLPSDRFSAERTGGSVSTLTIQRTQQEDSAVYLCASSRPVAPYNEQFFGPGTRLTVL.